The 17 T cell receptor beta chains below all came from one sample that was sequenced in a study of CXCR3-negative and CXCR3-positive naive CD8 T cells. Whole-study findings and limits: Hydrophobicity was higher for TRB CDR3s found in CXCR3-positive naive cells than in CXCR3-negative naive cells.

These receptors are not linked to any known antigen. TRB cDNA libraries were made by UMI-labeled 5' RACE. TCRdb re-called the 5' RACE reads and shows each CDR3 protein once, DNA omitted. This sample's clone table lists nearly 90,000 distinct CDR3 sequences. The sequenced sample was naive CXCR3+ CD8+ T cells from blood. Indicated subset: CD45RO-CCR7+CD27+CD95- naive CD8+ T cells expressing CXCR3 (TNR3+). The receptors were gathered from a human donor in good health. Some clones in this sample may be carry-over from other donors' samples.

The rearrangement joins TRBV6-5 to TRBJ2-3; the TCRdb call, TRBD1, lacks DNA for checking. This CDR3 comprises 21 residues. Germline-derived CDR1 and CDR2 are MNHEY and SVGAGI. CDR3 in amino acids: CASSYSYRKIKGGVSADTQYF.

V gene TRBV7-9 combines with J gene TRBJ2-6. Germline V gene lookup returns CDR1 SEHNR and CDR2 FQNEAQ (reference sequence). The CDR3 is 15 amino acids. The CDR3 loop is CASSLASAGANVLTF.

The chain is built from TRBV9 and TRBJ2-1; checking the TCRdb D call of TRBD2 is not possible without DNA. In germline, CDR1 is SGDLS, CDR2 YYNGEE. The CDR3 has 20 residues. This CDR3 reads CASSDPTSGRALRWNNEQFF.

The chain's CDR3 is CASSLAVETEAFF. The rearrangement uses TRBV7-2 and TRBJ1-1. The CDR3 is made up of 13 amino acids. CDR1 and CDR2 from the germline V gene are SGHTA and FQGNSA.

The genes are TRBV7-6 and TRBJ2-7; the TCRdb D gene call, TRBD2, has no DNA to confirm it. This CDR3 comprises 16 residues. CDR1 SGHVS and CDR2 FNYEAQ come from the germline V gene. This CDR3 is CASSLVGSGNLYEQYF.

The J gene is TRBJ2-1, the V gene TRBV9; TCRdb outputs TRBD2, but without DNA this stays unchecked. The CDR3 contains 14 residues. The germline V gene encodes CDR1 SGDLS and CDR2 YYNGEE. The CDR3 reads CASSPWDSPRGQFF. Drawing the rest from reference TRBV9 and TRBJ2-1, the complete variable domain is DSGVTQTPKHLITATGQRVTLRCSPRSGDLSVYWYQQSLDQGLQFLIQYYNGEERAKGNILERFSAQQFPDLHSELNLSSLELGDSALYFCASSPWDSPRGQFFGPGTRLTVL.

J is TRBJ1-1 and V is TRBV20-1. Germline V CDR1 and CDR2: DFQATT, SNEGSKA (reference sequence). The CDR3 contains 12 residues. CDR3 protein: CSASATDTEAFF.

The chain employs TRBV3-1 and TRBJ2-7. The CDR3 has 13 amino acids. Germline loops: CDR1 LGHDT, CDR2 YNNKEL (reference sequence). The CDR3 protein is CASSHGTPYEQYF.

The J gene is TRBJ2-7, the V gene TRBV7-7; TCRdb calls TRBD2, which cannot be checked without DNA. The CDR3 extends over 16 amino acids. Germline V gene lookup returns CDR1 SSHAT and CDR2 FNYEAQ (reference sequence). The CDR3 protein is CASSPGTSGGTYEQYF.

V gene TRBV18 combines with J gene TRBJ1-1; no DNA is available, so the TRBD1 call from TCRdb remains unchecked. Germline V CDR1 and CDR2: KGHSH, LQKENI. CDR3 length: 13 residues. Here the CDR3 reads CARSSPGNTEAFF.

V usage is TRBV3-1 and J usage is TRBJ2-1; TCRdb gives TRBD2 as the D gene, but with no DNA this cannot be confirmed. The germline CDR1 and CDR2 sequences are LGHDT and YNNKEL (reference sequence). The CDR3 consists of 16 residues. The CDR3: CASSQLFTSGSYEQFF.

The rearrangement uses TRBV2 and TRBJ2-3. This CDR3 has 14 amino acids. From germline, CDR1 is SNHLY and CDR2 FYNNEI. The CDR3 here is CASSEAGWADTQYF.

The V and J genes are TRBV6-1 and TRBJ1-1. The CDR3 totals 15 residues. CDR1 is MNHNS, CDR2 SASEGT, per germline. The CDR3: CASSEGPYTTTEAFF.

The V call is TRBV29-1, the J call TRBJ2-1; TCRdb calls TRBD2, which cannot be checked without DNA. CDR3 length: 15 residues. Germline V gene lookup returns CDR1 SQVTM and CDR2 ANQGSEA. The CDR3 region is CSALGLAGDYNEQFF.

V and J are TRBV7-9 and TRBJ2-5; checking the TCRdb D call of TRBD2 is not possible without DNA. Germline V gene lookup returns CDR1 SEHNR and CDR2 FQNEAQ (reference sequence). The CDR3 consists of 16 residues. CDR3 residues: CASSDIETGEGETQYF.

The chain carries TRBV10-3 and TRBJ1-1. Looked up from germline, CDR1 is ENHRY and CDR2 is SYGVKD. This CDR3 is built from 14 residues. CDR3 protein: CAINRSGQNTEAFF.

The rearrangement joins TRBV20-1 to TRBJ2-3; TCRdb returns TRBD1, unconfirmable since there is no DNA. Per germline, CDR1 DFQATT and CDR2 SNEGSKA (reference sequence). The length of the CDR3 is 16 residues. The CDR3 spells CSARDRGAETTDTQYF.